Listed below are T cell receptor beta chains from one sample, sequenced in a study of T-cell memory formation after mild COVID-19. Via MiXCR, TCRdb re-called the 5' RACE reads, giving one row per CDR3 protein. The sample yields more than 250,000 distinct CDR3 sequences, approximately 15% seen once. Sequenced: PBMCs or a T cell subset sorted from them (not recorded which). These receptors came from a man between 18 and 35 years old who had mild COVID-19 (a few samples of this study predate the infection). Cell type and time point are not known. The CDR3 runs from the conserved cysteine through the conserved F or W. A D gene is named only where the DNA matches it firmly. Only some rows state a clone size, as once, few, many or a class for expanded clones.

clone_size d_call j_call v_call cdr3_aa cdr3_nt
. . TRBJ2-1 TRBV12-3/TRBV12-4 CASSNGHEQFF TGTGCCAGCAGTAACGGACACGAGCAGTTCTTC
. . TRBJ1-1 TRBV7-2 CASSWSRDTEAFF TGTGCCAGCAGTTGGTCTAGGGACACTGAAGCTTTCTTT
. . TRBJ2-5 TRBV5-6 CASSFSEETQYF TGTGCCAGCAGCTTTTCCGAAGAGACCCAGTACTTC
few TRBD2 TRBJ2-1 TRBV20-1 CSAGGGAPYNEQFF TGCAGTGCTGGCGGGGGGGCCCCCTACAATGAGCAGTTCTTC
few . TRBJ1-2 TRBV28 CASSLVGLGYTF TGTGCCAGCAGTTTAGTAGGGCTAGGCTACACCTTC
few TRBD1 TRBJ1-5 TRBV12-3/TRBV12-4 CASSPRQGPQPQHF TGTGCCAGCAGTCCCCGACAGGGGCCTCAGCCCCAGCATTTT
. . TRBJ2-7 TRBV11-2 CASSLGADNEQYF TGTGCCAGCAGCCTCGGGGCAGATAACGAGCAGTACTTC
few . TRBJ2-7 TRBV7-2 CASSAGVWEQYF TGTGCCAGCAGCGCAGGGGTATGGGAGCAGTACTTC
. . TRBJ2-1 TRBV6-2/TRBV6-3 CASSLRLEATNEQFF TGTGCCAGCAGTTTACGACTAGAAGCTACGAATGAGCAGTTCTTC
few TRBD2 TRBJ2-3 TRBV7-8 CASSQLAGETDTQYF TGTGCCAGCAGCCAGCTAGCGGGGGAGACAGATACGCAGTATTTT
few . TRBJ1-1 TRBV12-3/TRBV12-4 CASSSSQGNTEAFF TGTGCCAGCAGTTCATCTCAGGGTAACACTGAAGCTTTCTTT
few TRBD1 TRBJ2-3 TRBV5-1 CASTGGDADTQYF TGCGCCAGCACAGGGGGCGATGCAGATACGCAGTATTTT
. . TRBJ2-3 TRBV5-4 CASSLGETDTQYF TGTGCCAGCAGCTTGGGGGAGACAGATACGCAGTATTTT
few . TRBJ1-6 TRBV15 CATSRVLVPPGTRSSYNSPLHF TGTGCCACCAGCAGAGTGTTGGTCCCCCCAGGGACCCGGAGCTCCTATAATTCACCCCTCCACTTT
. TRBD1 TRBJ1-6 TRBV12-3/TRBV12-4 CASSSSTGGNSPLHF TGTGCCAGCAGTTCCTCGACAGGGGGCAATTCACCCCTCCACTTT
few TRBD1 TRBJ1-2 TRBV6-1 CASSNRGAFGYTF TGTGCCAGCAGCAACAGGGGGGCATTTGGCTACACCTTC
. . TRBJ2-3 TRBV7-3 CASSSAGADTQYF TGTGCCAGCAGCTCCGCCGGCGCAGATACGCAGTATTTT
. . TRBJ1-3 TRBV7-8 CASARRGVGNTIYF TGTGCCAGCGCCCGGAGGGGGGTCGGAAACACCATATATTTT
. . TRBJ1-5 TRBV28 CASTPAGGNQPQHF TGTGCCAGCACCCCGGCAGGGGGCAATCAGCCCCAGCATTTT
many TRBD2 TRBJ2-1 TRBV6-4 CASSLLAGAYNEQFF TGTGCCAGCAGTCTTTTAGCGGGGGCATACAATGAGCAGTTCTTC
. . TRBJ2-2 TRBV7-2 CASSTQVTGELFF TGTGCCAGCAGCACGCAGGTTACCGGGGAGCTGTTTTTT
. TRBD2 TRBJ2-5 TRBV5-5 CASSLAIAGGTETQYF TGTGCCAGCAGCTTGGCGATAGCGGGGGGTACGGAGACCCAGTACTTC
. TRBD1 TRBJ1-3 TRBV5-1 CASSLASTGTGSRFRRNTIYF TGCGCCAGCAGCTTAGCCTCCACCGGGACAGGGTCGCGTTTTCGTCGGAACACCATATATTTT
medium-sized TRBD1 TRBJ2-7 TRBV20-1 CSARTGIRYEQYF TGCAGTGCTAGGACAGGGATCCGCTACGAGCAGTACTTC
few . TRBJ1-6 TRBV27 CASSLRGLVVPLHF TGTGCCAGCAGTTTGCGGGGTCTAGTAGTACCCCTCCACTTT
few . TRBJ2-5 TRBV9 CASSVSNQETQYF TGTGCCAGCAGCGTGTCAAATCAAGAGACCCAGTACTTC
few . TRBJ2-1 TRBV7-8 CASSLGATTHEQFF TGTGCCAGCAGCTTAGGAGCTACCACCCATGAGCAGTTCTTC
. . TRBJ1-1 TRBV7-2 CASSLVGGVGTEAFF TGTGCCAGCAGCTTAGTAGGGGGAGTTGGCACTGAAGCTTTCTTT
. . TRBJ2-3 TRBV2 CASVMGGPGTDTQYF TGTGCCAGCGTGATGGGCGGTCCGGGCACAGATACGCAGTATTTT
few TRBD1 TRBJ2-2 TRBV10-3 CAINEGATNTGELFF TGTGCCATCAATGAGGGGGCAACGAACACCGGGGAGCTGTTTTTT
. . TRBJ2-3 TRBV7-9 CASSFRRDGTDTQYF TGTGCCAGCAGCTTCCGCAGGGATGGCACAGATACGCAGTATTTT
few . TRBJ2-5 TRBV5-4 CASSPEMEETQYF TGTGCCAGCAGCCCGGAGATGGAAGAGACCCAGTACTTC
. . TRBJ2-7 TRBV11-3 CASSFGTTYEQYF TGTGCCAGCAGCTTCGGGACGACCTACGAGCAGTACTTC